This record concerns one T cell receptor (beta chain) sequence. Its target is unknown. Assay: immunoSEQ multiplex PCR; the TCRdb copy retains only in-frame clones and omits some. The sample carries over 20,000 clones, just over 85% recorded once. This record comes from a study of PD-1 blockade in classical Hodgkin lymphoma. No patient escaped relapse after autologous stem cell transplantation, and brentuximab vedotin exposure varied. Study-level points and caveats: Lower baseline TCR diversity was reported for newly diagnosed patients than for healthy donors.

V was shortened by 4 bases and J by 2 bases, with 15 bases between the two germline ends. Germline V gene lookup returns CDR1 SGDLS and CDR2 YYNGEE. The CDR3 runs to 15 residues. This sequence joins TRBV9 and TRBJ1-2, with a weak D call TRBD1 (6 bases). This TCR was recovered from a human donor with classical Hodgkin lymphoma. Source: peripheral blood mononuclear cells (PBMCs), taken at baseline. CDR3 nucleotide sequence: TGTGCCAGCAGCCTGGTGGGGGCGGGAAACTATGGCTACACCTTC. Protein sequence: CASSLVGAGNYGYTF.